Shown below are 30 T cell receptor beta chains from a single sample sequenced in a study of blood T cell repertoires in COVID-19 (TCRdb year 2020). Library prep was done by the immunoSEQ multiplex PCR assay. The immuneACCESS repertoire file appears here via TCRdb, limited to in-frame rearrangements. These files lack a portion of the clones; in checked studies, under half of the deficit traces to unresolved V genes, and the cause of the others is not known. Present in this sample are some 100,000 clones, around 88% of which were seen just once. The ten largest clones capture 19% of the sample. The material sequenced was peripheral blood. The receptors shown here come from a human donor with acute or convalescent COVID-19. The donor label of this sample is uncertain.

V usage is TRBV7-2 and J usage is TRBJ2-7; 8 bases are shared with TRBD1. The V gene end was trimmed by 4 bases and the J gene end by 2 bases; junction bases not matched to a gene: 7. From germline, CDR1 is SGHTA and CDR2 FQGNSA. The CDR3 covers 15 residues. The CDR3 loop is CASSSTGGRAYEQYF. Written as DNA, the CDR3 is TGTGCCAGCAGCTCTACAGGGGGAAGGGCCTACGAGCAGTACTTC.

This clone was detected only once. CDR3 DNA: TGTGCCAGTAGTAACTTTGCAGGGGGCGCAGATACGCAGTATTTT. Its translation: CASSNFAGGADTQYF. The chain employs TRBV19 and TRBJ2-3; 8 positions agree with TRBD1. The junction had 7 bases not matched to a gene; V was cut back by 4 bases and J by 4 bases. This CDR3 spans 15 amino acids. Germline CDR1 reads LNHDA; CDR2 reads SQIVND (reference sequence).

The rearrangement joins TRBV5-4 to TRBJ2-5; TRBD2 is a possible D gene (6 bases). Looked up from germline, CDR1 is SGHNT and CDR2 is YYREEE (reference sequence). CDR3 size: 14 residues. The V end lost 1 base, the J end lost 5 bases, and 12 bases lay between the germline ends. The CDR3: CASSLRLGAETQYF. CDR3 DNA sequence: TGTGCCAGCAGCTTGAGACTAGGGGCGGAGACCCAGTACTTC. The variable domain in full, with the rest retrieved from reference TRBV5-4 and TRBJ2-5, is ETGVTQSPTHLIKTRGQQVTLRCSSQSGHNTVSWYQQALGQGPQFIFQYYREEENGRGNFPPRFSGLQFPNYSSELNVNALELDDSALYLCASSLRLGAETQYFGPGTRLLVL.

The gene calls are TRBV5-1 and TRBJ2-7, with D possibly TRBD1 on 5 matching bases. Germline CDR1 reads SGHRS; CDR2 reads YFSETQ. V was cut by 0 bases and J by 0 bases, with 16 bases left in between. The CDR3 runs to 17 residues. CDR3 sequence (DNA): TGCGCCAGCAGCTTGGACTGGGGCAGGATTAACTCCTACGAGCAGTACTTC. It codes for CASSLDWGRINSYEQYF.

This clone was seen only once. The chain has TRBV3-1 (or the pseudogene TRBV3-2) and TRBJ2-5; 13 positions match TRBD2. Germline-derived CDR1 and CDR2 are LGHDT and YNNKEL (reference sequence). J lost 2 bases, V lost 2 bases, and 5 bases had no gene match. The CDR3 runs to 17 residues. CDR3 nucleotides: TGTGCCAGCAGCCAAAAAGCGACTAGCGGGGGGCAAGAGACCCAGTACTTC. This translates into CASSQKATSGGQETQYF.

The chain carries TRBV21-1 and TRBJ2-1; the listed D gene, TRBD2, was not tested against the DNA. TRBV21-1 is classified as a pseudogene. The CDR3 loop spans 14 amino acids. CDR3 sequence (DNA): TGTGCCAGCAGCAAAGTGGGACTAGCGGGTGAGCAGTTCTTC. Protein: CASSKVGLAGEQFF.

This rearrangement joins TRBV27 to TRBJ1-1; D uncertain. CDR3 size: 14 residues. The V gene lost 3 bases and the J gene lost 0 bases, with 8 bases spanning the gap. The germline V gene has CDR1 MNHEY and CDR2 SMNVEV (reference sequence). CDR3 DNA: TGTGCCAGCAGTTTCGAGGGATTGAACACTGAAGCTTTCTTT. Encoded protein: CASSFEGLNTEAFF.

V and J are TRBV10-3 and TRBJ2-7; 9 nucleotides align to TRBD1. This CDR3 contains 12 residues. Germline trimming cut 8 bases from V and 4 bases from J; bases unmatched to any gene: 3. Germline V gene lookup returns CDR1 ENHRY and CDR2 SYGVKD. This CDR3 is CAIGGQGYEQYF. The CDR3 DNA follows: TGTGCCATCGGTGGACAGGGGTACGAGCAGTACTTC.

The chain links TRBV5-1 to TRBJ1-4, with 7 bases lining up with TRBD1. The CDR3 runs to 15 residues. With V trimmed by 4 bases and J by 8 bases, 11 bases remained unmatched. Germline V gene sequence: CDR1 SGHRS, CDR2 YFSETQ. The CDR3 is CASSLTGTVTEKLFF. Here the CDR3 DNA reads TGCGCCAGCAGCCTCACCGGGACAGTAACCGAAAAACTGTTTTTT.

CDR3 amino acids: CASLDRDWNQPQHF. In nucleotides, the CDR3 is TGTGCCAGCCTCGACAGGGATTGGAATCAGCCCCAGCATTTT. The rearrangement links TRBV6-5 to TRBJ1-5; 7 bases are shared with TRBD1. The J segment lost 4 bases and the V segment lost 8 bases, leaving 8 bases of the junction unmatched. Germline CDR1 reads MNHEY; CDR2 reads SVGAGI. The CDR3 has 14 amino acids.

The genes are TRBV10-3 and TRBJ2-1, with a tentative D call TRBD2 (6 bases). V lost 2 bases to trimming and J lost 8 bases, with 16 bases between them. CDR3 length: 15 residues. Germline V CDR1 and CDR2: ENHRY, SYGVKD. CDR3 protein: CAISEESGSPHEQFF. The CDR3 nucleotides are TGTGCCATCAGTGAGGAGTCCGGGAGCCCCCATGAGCAGTTCTTC.

The CDR3 sequence: CASSQDLAGGALQETQYF. CDR3 DNA sequence: TGTGCCAGCAGCCAAGATCTGGCGGGAGGAGCTTTACAAGAGACCCAGTACTTC. V is TRBV4-2 and J is TRBJ2-5; 8 positions match TRBD2. Germline loops: CDR1 LGHNA, CDR2 YNFKEQ. V shed 0 bases and J 2 bases; nucleotides not matched to a gene: 11. CDR3 length: 18 residues.

The V gene is TRBV2, the J gene TRBJ2-1; 11 bases fit TRBD2. CDR3 length: 15 amino acids. CDR1 and CDR2 (germline): SNHLY, FYNNEI. V lost 7 bases to trimming and J lost 7 bases; unmatched junction nucleotides: 9. CDR3 sequence reads: CASNFPGLAENEQFF. The CDR3 DNA follows: TGTGCCAGCAATTTCCCGGGACTAGCGGAAAATGAGCAGTTCTTC.

The chain links TRBV15 to TRBJ2-7; 10 positions agree with TRBD2. The CDR3 extends over 19 amino acids. The germline V gene encodes CDR1 LNHNV and CDR2 YYDKDF (reference sequence). The V and J ends lost 4 bases and 0 bases, in that order; junction bases with no gene match: 15. CDR3 region: CATSIGPLLAGVPSYEQYF. In nucleotides, the CDR3 is TGTGCCACCAGCATTGGCCCCCTTCTAGCGGGAGTTCCCTCCTACGAGCAGTACTTC.

V usage is TRBV12-5 and J usage is TRBJ2-1; 8 bases are a match to TRBD2. This CDR3 has 15 amino acids. With V trimmed by 6 bases and J by 0 bases, 4 bases remained unmatched. Germline V lookup: CDR1 LGHNT, CDR2 FRNRAP. For the CDR3, the DNA is TGTGCTAGTGGCAAACGGGGGGGCTCCTACAATGAGCAGTTCTTC. Protein: CASGKRGGSYNEQFF.

This clone has only one observation. The CDR3 protein is CASSIPLASSYNEQFF. CDR3 bases: TGCGCCAGCAGCATACCACTAGCGAGCTCCTACAATGAGCAGTTCTTC. The chain has TRBV5-1 and TRBJ2-1; 7 bases match TRBD2. V shed 4 bases, J shed 0 bases, and the junction held 7 bases outside the gene matches. Germline V gene data show CDR1 as SGHRS and CDR2 as YFSETQ. CDR3 size: 16 residues.

The chain uses TRBV5-1 and TRBJ2-1; TRBD2 matches 10 bases. V lost 4 bases and J lost 4; bases outside the gene matches: 8. The CDR3 has 16 amino acids. The germline CDR1 and CDR2 sequences are SGHRS and YFSETQ. In DNA, the CDR3 is TGCGCCAGCAGCGCTAGTATAGCGGGGGGATACAATGAGCAGTTCTTC. As protein: CASSASIAGGYNEQFF.

This clone was detected only once. The chain joins TRBV5-4 to TRBJ2-7, with 7 bases aligning to TRBD2. This CDR3 is 14 amino acids long. Germline-derived CDR1 and CDR2 are SGHNT and YYREEE (reference sequence). V shed 2 bases and J 5 bases; nucleotides not matched to a gene: 7. The CDR3 region has the DNA TGTGCCAGCAGCTTTCGCGGGAGTCCCAACGAGCAGTACTTC. Its translation: CASSFRGSPNEQYF.

This chain uses TRBV7-2 with TRBJ1-1; the D gene is possibly TRBD1 (5 bases). CDR3 length: 13 amino acids. In germline, CDR1 is SGHTA, CDR2 FQGNSA. V lost 3 bases and J lost 5, with 10 bases in between. For the CDR3, the DNA is TGTGCCAGCAGCTTCCCGGGGGGGACTGAAGCTTTCTTT. This encodes CASSFPGGTEAFF.

J is TRBJ2-4 and V is TRBV5-1, with TRBD2 as a possible D gene (6 bases). Germline loops: CDR1 SGHRS, CDR2 YFSETQ. V shed 0 bases and J shed 8 bases, with 9 bases lying between them. This CDR3 spans 13 amino acids. The CDR3: CASSLAGADIQYF. The CDR3 nucleotides are TGCGCCAGCAGCTTGGCGGGAGCGGACATTCAGTACTTC.

The rearrangement links TRBV7-8 to TRBJ2-4; a possible D gene is TRBD1 (6 bases). The CDR3 runs to 15 residues. The ends were cut back, 5 bases at V and 8 bases at J, with 19 bases in the middle. Germline V lookup: CDR1 SGHVS, CDR2 FQNEAQ. Written as DNA, the CDR3 is TGTGCCAGCAGCCAGGTGGCCTTCCCAGGGGACATTCAGTACTTC. This gives the protein CASSQVAFPGDIQYF.

The chain couples TRBV6-6 to TRBJ2-3; D not resolved. The CDR3 length is 14 residues. The germline gives CDR1 MNHNY, CDR2 SVGAGI (reference sequence). Trimming removed 5 bases at V and 2 bases at J, with 11 bases between. The CDR3, as DNA: TGTGCCAGCAGTACGGTATTTACCACAGATACGCAGTATTTT. Translation: CASSTVFTTDTQYF.

This clone appeared a single time. The V gene is TRBV4-3, the J gene TRBJ1-2, with 12 bases identical to TRBD1. Germline V gives CDR1 LGHNA, CDR2 YSLEER. The CDR3 has 15 residues. The J segment lost 4 bases and the V segment lost 3 bases, leaving 3 bases of the junction unmatched. The DNA for the CDR3 is TGCGCCAGCAGCCAGGGACAGGGGGCCTTCTATGGCTACACCTTC. Translation gives CASSQGQGAFYGYTF.

The chain carries TRBV28 and TRBJ2-6; 12 bases are a match to TRBD1. The CDR3 totals 22 residues. Looked up from germline, CDR1 is MDHEN and CDR2 is SYDVKM. The V segment lost 6 bases and the J segment 2 bases; nucleotides outside the gene matches: 20. Here the CDR3 reads CASSFIRDRGRRSFAGANVLTF. In DNA form, the CDR3 reads TGTGCCAGCAGCTTTATCCGGGACAGGGGGCGGAGGAGTTTCGCTGGGGCCAACGTCCTGACTTTC.

The chain joins TRBV6-2 or TRBV6-3 to TRBJ1-5, with D hard to call. Looked up from germline, CDR1 is MNHEY and CDR2 is SVGEGT. This CDR3 region has 14 residues. V lost 4 bases to trimming and J lost 7 bases, with 14 bases between them. Here the CDR3 DNA reads TGTGCCAGCAGTTCCAGAGGGATCGGCCAGCCCCAGCATTTT. This translates into CASSSRGIGQPQHF.

The V gene is TRBV4-3, the J gene TRBJ2-5; possibly TRBD2 for D (5 bases). Trimming stripped 0 bases from V and 3 bases from J, with 8 bases between. CDR3 length: 14 residues. CDR1 is LGHNA, CDR2 YSLEER, per germline. The CDR3 spells CASSQDRREETQYF. The CDR3 coding sequence is TGCGCCAGCAGCCAAGATAGGCGGGAAGAGACCCAGTACTTC.

The rearrangement uses TRBV6-4 and TRBJ2-5; no firm D call. Germline values: CDR1 MRHNA, CDR2 SNTAGT. CDR3 length: 14 residues. V shed 8 bases and J shed 0 bases, with 13 bases lying between them. The CDR3 region has the DNA TGTGCCAGCTACGTGAGCAGGTACCAAGAGACCCAGTACTTC. This gives the protein CASYVSRYQETQYF.

The gene calls are TRBV7-2 and TRBJ1-4; maybe TRBD1 (5 bases). The CDR3 length is 14 residues. CDR1 and CDR2 (germline): SGHTA, FQGNSA. With 1 base removed from V and 10 bases from J, the gap between germline ends came to 13 bases. The CDR3 here is CASSLGSIDRKLFF. In DNA, the CDR3 is TGTGCCAGCAGCTTAGGAAGTATTGACAGAAAACTGTTTTTT.

This clone was recorded only once. The chain joins TRBV18 to TRBJ1-1; 7 bases are a match to TRBD1. This CDR3 spans 13 amino acids. CDR1 is KGHSH, CDR2 LQKENI, per germline. V lost 5 bases to trimming and J lost 12 bases; unmatched junction nucleotides: 12. The CDR3 sequence is CASSRDSSIFPFF. The CDR3 DNA follows: TGTGCCAGCTCAAGGGACAGCTCAATCTTCCCTTTCTTT. The full variable domain, completed using reference TRBV18 and TRBJ1-1, is NAGVMQNPRHLVRRRGQEARLRCSPMKGHSHVYWYRQLPEEGLKFMVYLQKENIIDESGMPKERFSAEFPKEGPSILRIQQVVRGDSAAYFCASSRDSSIFPFFGQGTRLTVV.

The V call is TRBV24-1, the J call TRBJ1-5; D is possibly TRBD1 (5 bases). This CDR3 region has 19 residues. Trimming left V 0 bases short and J 2 bases short, with 19 bases between. Germline-derived CDR1 and CDR2 are KGHDR and SFDVKD. CDR3 sequence reads: CATSDLTVRGGDGNQPQHF. The CDR3 DNA is TGTGCCACCAGTGATTTGACCGTGAGGGGAGGGGACGGCAATCAGCCCCAGCATTTT.